This TCR beta chain was sequenced in a study of cytomegalovirus exposure and HLA in healthy donors. Study information: As released early, the data held roughly 85 million unique TCRs from HLA-typed donors. Broader study findings: The CMV antigen specificity of a few CMV-associated chains was confirmed through in vitro analysis. Previous analysis showed most TCR beta V segments were productive about 87% or about 30% of the time.

These donors counted as nominally healthy when sampled, but unrecorded immune exposures were likely. Of note for this clone: Its antigen is still unknown.

PCR amplification relied on 60 Vbeta primers (plus 13 Jbeta primers). TCRdb's table, derived via immunoSEQ multiplex PCR, lists solely in-frame clones and lacks some. Its table records about 130,000 clones. The specimen sequenced was PBMCs. This sequence originates from a woman in her forties in good health and CMV-seropositive.

The CDR3 region has the DNA TGTGCCAGCACCTTCCTCCTAGCTGAGCAGTTCTTC. Its protein product is CASTFLLAEQFF. The chain combines TRBV7-2 with TRBJ2-1; a possible D gene is TRBD2 (5 bases). Germline V gene data show CDR1 as SGHTA and CDR2 as FQGNSA. The V and J ends lost 7 bases and 9 bases respectively, with 13 bases between them. The CDR3 length is 12 residues.